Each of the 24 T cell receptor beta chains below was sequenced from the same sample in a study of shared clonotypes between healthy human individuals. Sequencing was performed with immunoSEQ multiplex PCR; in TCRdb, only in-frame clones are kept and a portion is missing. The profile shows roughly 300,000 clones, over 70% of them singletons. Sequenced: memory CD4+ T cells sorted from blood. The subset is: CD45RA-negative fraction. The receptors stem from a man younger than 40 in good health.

This CDR3 is CASSSGTGGSKNIQYF. In DNA form, the CDR3 reads TGTGCCAGCAGCTCCGGGACAGGGGGCAGTAAAAACATTCAGTACTTC. The genes are TRBV7-8 and TRBJ2-4, with 12 bases identical to TRBD1. Looked up from germline, CDR1 is SGHVS and CDR2 is FQNEAQ. The CDR3 has 16 amino acids. V gave up 4 bases and J gave up 4 bases; unmatched junction bases: 5.

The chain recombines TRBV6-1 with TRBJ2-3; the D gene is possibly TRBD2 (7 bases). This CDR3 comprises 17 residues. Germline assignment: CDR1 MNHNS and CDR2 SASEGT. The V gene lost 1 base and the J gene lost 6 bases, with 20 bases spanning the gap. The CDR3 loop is CASSEEHRTRGLDTQYF. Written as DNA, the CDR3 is TGTGCCAGCAGTGAAGAGCATCGGACTAGGGGGTTGGATACGCAGTATTTT.

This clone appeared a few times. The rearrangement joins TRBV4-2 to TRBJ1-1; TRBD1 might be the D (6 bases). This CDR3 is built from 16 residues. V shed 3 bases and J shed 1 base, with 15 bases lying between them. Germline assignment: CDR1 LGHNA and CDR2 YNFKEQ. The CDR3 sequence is CASSHSAGAPNTEAFF. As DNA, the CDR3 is TGTGCCAGCAGCCACTCGGCAGGGGCTCCGAACACTGAAGCTTTCTTT.

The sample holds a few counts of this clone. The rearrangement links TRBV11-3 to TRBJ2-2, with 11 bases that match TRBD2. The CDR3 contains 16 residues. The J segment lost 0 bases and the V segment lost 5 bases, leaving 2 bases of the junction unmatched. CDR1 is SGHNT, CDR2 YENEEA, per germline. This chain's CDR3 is CASSTTSGTNTGELFF. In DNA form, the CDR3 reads TGTGCCAGCAGCACGACTAGCGGGACGAACACCGGGGAGCTGTTTTTT.

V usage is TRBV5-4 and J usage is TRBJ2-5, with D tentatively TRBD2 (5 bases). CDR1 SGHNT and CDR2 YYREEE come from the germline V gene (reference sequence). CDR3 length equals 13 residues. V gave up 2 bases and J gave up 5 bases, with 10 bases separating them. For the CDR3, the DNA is TGTGCCAGCAGCTTTAGGACTCCCGAGACCCAGTACTTC. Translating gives CASSFRTPETQYF.

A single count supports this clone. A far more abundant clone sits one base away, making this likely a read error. The CDR3 spells CASSFPPLQKIGGTQHYNGQFF. The CDR3 bases are TGCGCCAGCAGCTTCCCGCCCTTGCAAAAGATCGGGGGAACCCAACACTACAATGGGCAGTTCTTC. The V call is TRBV5-1, the J call TRBJ2-1, with D perhaps matching TRBD2 (6 bases). Germline V gene sequence: CDR1 SGHRS, CDR2 YFSETQ. CDR3 length: 22 amino acids.

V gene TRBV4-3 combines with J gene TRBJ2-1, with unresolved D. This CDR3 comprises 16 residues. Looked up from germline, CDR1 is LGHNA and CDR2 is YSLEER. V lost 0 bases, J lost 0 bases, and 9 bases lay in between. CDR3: CASSQDPWSSYNEQFF. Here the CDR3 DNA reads TGCGCCAGCAGCCAAGATCCCTGGAGCTCCTACAATGAGCAGTTCTTC.

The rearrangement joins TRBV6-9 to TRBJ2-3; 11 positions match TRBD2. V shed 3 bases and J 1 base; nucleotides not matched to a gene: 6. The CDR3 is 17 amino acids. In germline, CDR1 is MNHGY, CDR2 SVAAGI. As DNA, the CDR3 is TGTGCCAGCAGTTACACTAGCGGGAGTGTTGGCACAGATACGCAGTATTTT. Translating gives CASSYTSGSVGTDTQYF.

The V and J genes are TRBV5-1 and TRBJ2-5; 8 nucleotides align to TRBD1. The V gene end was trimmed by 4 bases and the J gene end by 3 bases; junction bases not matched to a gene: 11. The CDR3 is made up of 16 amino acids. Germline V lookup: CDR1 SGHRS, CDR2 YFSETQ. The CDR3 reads CASSPRQGSLEETQYF. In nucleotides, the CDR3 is TGCGCCAGCAGCCCCAGACAGGGGTCGTTGGAAGAGACCCAGTACTTC.

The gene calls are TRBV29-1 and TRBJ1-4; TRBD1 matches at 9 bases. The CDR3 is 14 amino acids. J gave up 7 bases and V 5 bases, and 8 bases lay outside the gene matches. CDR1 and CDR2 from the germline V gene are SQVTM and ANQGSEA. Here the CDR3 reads CSVTTGGFVEKLFF. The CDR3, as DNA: TGCAGCGTTACCACAGGGGGCTTTGTTGAAAAACTGTTTTTT.

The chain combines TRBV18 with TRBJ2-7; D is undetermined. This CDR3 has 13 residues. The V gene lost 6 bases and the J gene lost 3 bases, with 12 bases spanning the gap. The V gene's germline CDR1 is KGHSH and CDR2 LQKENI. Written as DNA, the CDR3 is TGTGCCAGCTCGGCCAGACGAGGCTACGAGCAGTACTTC. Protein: CASSARRGYEQYF.

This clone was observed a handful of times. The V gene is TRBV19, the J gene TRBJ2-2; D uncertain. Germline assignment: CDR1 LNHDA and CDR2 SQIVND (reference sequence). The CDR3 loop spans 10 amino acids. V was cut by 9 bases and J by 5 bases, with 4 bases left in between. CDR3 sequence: CASRTGELFF. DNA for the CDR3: TGTGCCAGCCGAACCGGGGAGCTGTTTTTT.

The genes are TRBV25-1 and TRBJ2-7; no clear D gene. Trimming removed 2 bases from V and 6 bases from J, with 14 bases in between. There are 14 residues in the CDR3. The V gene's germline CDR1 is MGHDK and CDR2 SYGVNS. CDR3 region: CASSELERSGEQYF. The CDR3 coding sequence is TGTGCCAGCAGTGAACTCGAGAGGTCCGGCGAGCAGTACTTC.

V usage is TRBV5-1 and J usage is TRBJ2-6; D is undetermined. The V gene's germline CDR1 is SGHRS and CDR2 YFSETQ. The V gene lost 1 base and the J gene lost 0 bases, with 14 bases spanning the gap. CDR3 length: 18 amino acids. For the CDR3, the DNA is TGCGCCAGCAGCTTGAATTCGTTAGGTAGCTCTGGGGCCAACGTCCTGACTTTC. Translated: CASSLNSLGSSGANVLTF.

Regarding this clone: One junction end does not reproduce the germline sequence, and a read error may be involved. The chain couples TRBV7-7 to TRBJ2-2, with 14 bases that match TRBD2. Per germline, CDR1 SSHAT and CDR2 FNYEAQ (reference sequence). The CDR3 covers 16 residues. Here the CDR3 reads CASSLRLAGGTGELFF. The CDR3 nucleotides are TGTGCTAGCAGCCTAAGACTAGCGGGAGGGACCGGGGAGCTGTTTTTT.

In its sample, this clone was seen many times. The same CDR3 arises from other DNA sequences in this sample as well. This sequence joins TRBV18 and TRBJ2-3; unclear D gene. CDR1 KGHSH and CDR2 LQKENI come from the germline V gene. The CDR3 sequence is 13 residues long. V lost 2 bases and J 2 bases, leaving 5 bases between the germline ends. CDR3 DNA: TGTGCCAGCTCACCAGGGTTCACAGATACGCAGTATTTT. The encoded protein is CASSPGFTDTQYF.

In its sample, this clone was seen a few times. The CDR3 loop is CASSPVPGQSRLSPLHF. As DNA, the CDR3 is TGTGCCAGCTCACCTGTCCCGGGACAGTCCCGATTATCACCCCTCCACTTT. The chain carries TRBV18 and TRBJ1-6; 7 bases are a match to TRBD1. This CDR3 region has 17 residues. V dropped 3 bases and J dropped 10; count of bases not matched to a gene: 15. Germline CDR1 is KGHSH and CDR2 is LQKENI.

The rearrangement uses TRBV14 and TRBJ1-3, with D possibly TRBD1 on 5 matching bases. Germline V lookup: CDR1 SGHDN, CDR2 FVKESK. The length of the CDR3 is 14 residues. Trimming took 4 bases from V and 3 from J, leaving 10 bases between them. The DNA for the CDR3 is TGTGCCAGCAGCCGAGACAGTTATGGAAACACCATATATTTT. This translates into CASSRDSYGNTIYF. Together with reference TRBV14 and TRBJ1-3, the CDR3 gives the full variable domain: EAGVTQFPSHSVIEKGQTVTLRCDPISGHDNLYWYRRVMGKEIKFLLHFVKESKQDESGMPNNRFLAERTGGTYSTLKVQPAELEDSGVYFCASSRDSYGNTIYFGEGSWLTVV.

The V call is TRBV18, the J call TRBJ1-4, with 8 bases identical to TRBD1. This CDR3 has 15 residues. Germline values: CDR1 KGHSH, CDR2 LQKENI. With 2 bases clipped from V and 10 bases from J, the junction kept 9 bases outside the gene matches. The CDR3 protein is CASSPGTGGVVKLFF. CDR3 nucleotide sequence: TGTGCCAGCTCACCAGGAACAGGGGGAGTGGTAAAACTGTTTTTT.

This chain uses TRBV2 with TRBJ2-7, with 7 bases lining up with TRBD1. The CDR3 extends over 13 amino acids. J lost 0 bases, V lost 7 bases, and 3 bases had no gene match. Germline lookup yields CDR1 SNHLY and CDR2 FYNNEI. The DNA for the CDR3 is TGTGCCAGCACGGGACAGACCTCCTACGAGCAGTACTTC. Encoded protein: CASTGQTSYEQYF.

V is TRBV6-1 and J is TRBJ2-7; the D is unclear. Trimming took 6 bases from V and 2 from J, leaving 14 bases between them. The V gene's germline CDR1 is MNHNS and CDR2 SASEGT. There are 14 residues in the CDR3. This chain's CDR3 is CASRDLSLAYEQYF. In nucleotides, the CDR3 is TGTGCCAGCAGAGACCTTAGCTTAGCCTACGAGCAGTACTTC.

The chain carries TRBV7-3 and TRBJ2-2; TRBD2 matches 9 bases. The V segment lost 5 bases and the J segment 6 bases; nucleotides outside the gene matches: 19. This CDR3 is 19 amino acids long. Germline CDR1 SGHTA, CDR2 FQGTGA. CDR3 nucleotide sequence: TGTGCCAGCAGCCCCGTTATGTTAGCGGGGGTTATTCCCCCCGGGGAGCTGTTTTTT. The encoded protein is CASSPVMLAGVIPPGELFF.

The CDR3 loop is CASSRNYEQYF. The CDR3 coding sequence is TGTGCCAGCAGCCGCAACTACGAGCAGTACTTC. The genes are TRBV14 and TRBJ2-7; D is undetermined. The germline gives CDR1 SGHDN, CDR2 FVKESK. CDR3 length: 11 amino acids. V was pared by 4 bases and J by 3 bases, with 4 bases between.

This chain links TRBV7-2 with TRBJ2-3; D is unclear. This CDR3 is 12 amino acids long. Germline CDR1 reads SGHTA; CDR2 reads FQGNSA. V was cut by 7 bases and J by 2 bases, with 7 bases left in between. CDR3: CASTLHTDTQYF. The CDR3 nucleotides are TGTGCCAGCACCCTGCACACAGATACGCAGTATTTT.